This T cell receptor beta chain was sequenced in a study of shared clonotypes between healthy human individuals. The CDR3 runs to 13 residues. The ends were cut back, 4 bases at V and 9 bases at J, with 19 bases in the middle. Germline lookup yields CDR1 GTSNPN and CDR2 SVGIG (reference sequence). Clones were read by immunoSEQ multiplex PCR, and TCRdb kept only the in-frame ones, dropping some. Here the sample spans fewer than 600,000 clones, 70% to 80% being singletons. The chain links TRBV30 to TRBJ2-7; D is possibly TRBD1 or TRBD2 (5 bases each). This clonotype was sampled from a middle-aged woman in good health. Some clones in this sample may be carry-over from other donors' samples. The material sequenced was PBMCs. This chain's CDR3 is CAWTPGTIGGQYF. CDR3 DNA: TGTGCCTGGACCCCCGGGACGATTGGTGGGCAGTACTTC.